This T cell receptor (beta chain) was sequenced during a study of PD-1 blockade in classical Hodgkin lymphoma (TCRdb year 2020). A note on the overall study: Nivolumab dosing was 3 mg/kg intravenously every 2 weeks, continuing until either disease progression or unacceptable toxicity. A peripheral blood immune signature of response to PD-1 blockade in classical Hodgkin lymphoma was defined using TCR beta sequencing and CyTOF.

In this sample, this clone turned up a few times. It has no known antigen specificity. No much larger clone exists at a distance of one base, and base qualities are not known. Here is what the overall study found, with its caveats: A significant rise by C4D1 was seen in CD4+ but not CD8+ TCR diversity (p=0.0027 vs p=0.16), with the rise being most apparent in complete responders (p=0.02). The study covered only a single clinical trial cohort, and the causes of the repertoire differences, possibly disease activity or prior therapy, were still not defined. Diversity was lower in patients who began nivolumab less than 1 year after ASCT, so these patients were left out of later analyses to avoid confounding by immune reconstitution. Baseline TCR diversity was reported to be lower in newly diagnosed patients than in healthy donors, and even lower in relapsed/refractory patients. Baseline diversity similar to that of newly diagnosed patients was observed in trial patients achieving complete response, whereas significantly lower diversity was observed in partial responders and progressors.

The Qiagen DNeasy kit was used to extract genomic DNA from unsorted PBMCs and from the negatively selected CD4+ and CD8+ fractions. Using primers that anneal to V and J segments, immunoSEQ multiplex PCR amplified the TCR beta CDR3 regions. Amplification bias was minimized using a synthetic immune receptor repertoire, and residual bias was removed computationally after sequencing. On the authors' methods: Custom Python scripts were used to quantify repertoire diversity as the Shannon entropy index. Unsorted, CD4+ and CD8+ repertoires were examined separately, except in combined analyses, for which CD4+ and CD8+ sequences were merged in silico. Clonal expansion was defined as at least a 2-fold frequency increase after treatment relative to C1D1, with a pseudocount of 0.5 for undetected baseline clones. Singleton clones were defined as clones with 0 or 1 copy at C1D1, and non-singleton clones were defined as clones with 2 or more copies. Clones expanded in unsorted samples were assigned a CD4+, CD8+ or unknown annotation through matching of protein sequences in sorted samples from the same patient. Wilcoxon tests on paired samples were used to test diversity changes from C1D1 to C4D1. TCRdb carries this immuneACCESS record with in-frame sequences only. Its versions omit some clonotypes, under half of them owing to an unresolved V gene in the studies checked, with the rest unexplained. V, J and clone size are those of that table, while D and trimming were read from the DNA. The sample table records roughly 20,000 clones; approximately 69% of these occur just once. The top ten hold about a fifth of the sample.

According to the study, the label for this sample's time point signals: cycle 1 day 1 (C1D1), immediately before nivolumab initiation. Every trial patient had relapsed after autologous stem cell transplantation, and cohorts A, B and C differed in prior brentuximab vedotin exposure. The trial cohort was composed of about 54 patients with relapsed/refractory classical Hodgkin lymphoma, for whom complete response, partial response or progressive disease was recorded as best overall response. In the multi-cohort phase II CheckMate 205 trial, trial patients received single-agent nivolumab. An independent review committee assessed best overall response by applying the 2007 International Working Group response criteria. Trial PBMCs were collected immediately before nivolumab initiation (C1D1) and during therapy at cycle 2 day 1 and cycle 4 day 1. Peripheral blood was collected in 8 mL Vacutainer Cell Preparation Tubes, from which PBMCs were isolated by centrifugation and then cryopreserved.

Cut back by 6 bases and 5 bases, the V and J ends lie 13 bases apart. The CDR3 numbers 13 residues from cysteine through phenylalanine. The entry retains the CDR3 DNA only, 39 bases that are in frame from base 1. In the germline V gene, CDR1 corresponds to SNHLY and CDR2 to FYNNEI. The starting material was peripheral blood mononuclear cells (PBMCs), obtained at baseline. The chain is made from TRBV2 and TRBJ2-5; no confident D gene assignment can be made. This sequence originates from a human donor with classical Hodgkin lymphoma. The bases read TGTGCCAGCAGCGCCTCGATACGGGAGACCCAGTACTTC. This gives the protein CASSASIRETQYF.